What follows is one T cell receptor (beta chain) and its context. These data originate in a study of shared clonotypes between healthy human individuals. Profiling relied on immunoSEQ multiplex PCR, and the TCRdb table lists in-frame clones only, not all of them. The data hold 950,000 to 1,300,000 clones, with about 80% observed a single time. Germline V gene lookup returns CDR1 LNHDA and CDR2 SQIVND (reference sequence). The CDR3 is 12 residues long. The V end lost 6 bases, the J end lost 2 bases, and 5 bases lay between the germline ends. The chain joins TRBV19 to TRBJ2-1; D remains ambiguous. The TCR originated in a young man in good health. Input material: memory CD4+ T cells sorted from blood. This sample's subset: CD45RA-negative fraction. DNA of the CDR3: TGTGCCAGTAGGGGCCCCTACAATGAGCAGTTCTTC. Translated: CASRGPYNEQFF.